This section outlines one T cell receptor beta chain sequence together with its context. The CDR3 runs to 12 residues. The V gene's germline CDR1 is MNHEY and CDR2 SVGAGI. Trimming took 8 bases from V and 4 from J, leaving 11 bases between them. This sample was included in a study of blood T cell repertoires in COVID-19. Looking at the study overall: The origin of the acute and convalescent COVID-19 samples was the United States, Italy and Spain. Sources were T cells, B-cell-depleted T cells, or PBMCs; the material itself was cDNA or gDNA.

Using immunoSEQ multiplex PCR, the repertoire was profiled, and TCRdb retains in-frame clones only, with some absent. The sample contains about 140,000 clones, approximately 90% of which appear only once. Sequencing was done on a sample of peripheral blood. V usage is TRBV6-5 and J usage is TRBJ1-2; no clear D. The clonotype originates from a woman older than 75 with acute or convalescent COVID-19. CDR3 coding DNA: TGTGCCAGCTGTATACTTTCCTATGGCTACACCTTC. This gives the protein CASCILSYGYTF.